This entry features one TCR beta chain sequence. This specimen belongs to a study of shared clonotypes between healthy human individuals. The deep-level immunoSEQ assay was used. Unsorted PBMC DNA sequencing spanned ten immunoSEQ deep assay plates. TCRdb's copy holds only in-frame clones and misses some; the assay was immunoSEQ multiplex PCR. This table has 450,000 to 500,000 clones, about 72% appearing once. Germline assignment: CDR1 SGHAT and CDR2 FQNNGV. This CDR3 comprises 13 residues. The V end was cut by 1 base, the J end by 5 bases, with 9 bases between. Input material: PBMCs. This clonotype was obtained from a middle-aged woman in good health. Some clones in this sample may be carry-over from other donors' samples. The genes are TRBV11-2 and TRBJ2-7; D call uncertain. The chain's CDR3 is CASSLVGANEQYF. The CDR3 nucleotides read TGTGCCAGCAGCTTAGTCGGCGCGAACGAGCAGTACTTC.